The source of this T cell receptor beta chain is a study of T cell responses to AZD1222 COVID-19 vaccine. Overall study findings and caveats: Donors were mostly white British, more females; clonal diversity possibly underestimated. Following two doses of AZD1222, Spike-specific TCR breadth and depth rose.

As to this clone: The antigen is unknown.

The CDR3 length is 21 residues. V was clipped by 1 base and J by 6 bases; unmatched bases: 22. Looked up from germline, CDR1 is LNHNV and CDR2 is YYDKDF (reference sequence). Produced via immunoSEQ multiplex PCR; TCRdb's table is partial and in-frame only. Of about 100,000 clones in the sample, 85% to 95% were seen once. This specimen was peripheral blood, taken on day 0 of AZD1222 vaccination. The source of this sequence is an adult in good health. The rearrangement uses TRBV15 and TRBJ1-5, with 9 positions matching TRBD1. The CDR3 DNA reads TGTGCCACCAGCAGAGGCTTGAGGGACAGGGCGGAGGGGGGAAGGGGTCAGCCCCAGCATTTT. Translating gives CATSRGLRDRAEGGRGQPQHF.